A single sample is the source of the 16 T cell receptor beta chains below, sequenced in a study of blood T cell repertoires in COVID-19. TCRdb's copy holds only in-frame clones and misses some; the assay was immunoSEQ multiplex PCR. The table includes more than 85,000 clones, 70% to 85% detected once. Sequencing was performed on peripheral blood. The source of these receptors is a man in his 70s with acute or convalescent COVID-19.

The J gene is TRBJ2-1, the V gene TRBV25-1; D is possibly TRBD2 (6 bases). Trimming stripped 3 bases from V and 8 bases from J, with 11 bases between. From germline, CDR1 is MGHDK and CDR2 SYGVNS. This CDR3 region has 13 residues. The CDR3 bases are TGTGCCAGCAGTGACAGACTAGTTGATGAGCAGTTCTTC. Its translation: CASSDRLVDEQFF.

V and J are TRBV10-3 and TRBJ2-5; D is possibly TRBD1 (5 bases). Germline values: CDR1 ENHRY, CDR2 SYGVKD. Trimming removed 0 bases at V and 1 base at J, with 9 bases between. The CDR3 is 15 amino acids. The CDR3 loop is CAISESPGIQETQYF. DNA of the CDR3: TGTGCCATCAGTGAGTCTCCAGGGATCCAAGAGACCCAGTACTTC.

The chain links TRBV19 to TRBJ1-6; 8 bases are shared with TRBD1. Trimming removed 5 bases from V and 6 bases from J; junction bases left unmatched: 6. The germline CDR1 and CDR2 sequences are LNHDA and SQIVND (reference sequence). The CDR3 spans 15 residues. The CDR3 DNA follows: TGTGCCAGTAGTGGACAGGGAACTGGTAATTCACCCCTCCACTTT. The encoded protein is CASSGQGTGNSPLHF.

The chain couples TRBV4-1 to TRBJ2-1, with D maybe TRBD2 (5 bases). Trimming cost V 2 bases and J 4 bases, with 18 bases left between them. This CDR3 has 17 residues. CDR1 and CDR2 (germline): MGHRA, YSYEKL. In nucleotides, the CDR3 is TGCGCCAGCAGCCAATTCTTAGCGACACAAGTTTACAATGAGCAGTTCTTC. It is translated as CASSQFLATQVYNEQFF.

DNA of the CDR3: TGTGCCAGTAGTCAGGGTAGAGAGACCCAGTACTTC. It specifies CASSQGRETQYF. The chain couples TRBV19 to TRBJ2-5; tentative D call: TRBD1 (5 bases). The germline gives CDR1 LNHDA, CDR2 SQIVND (reference sequence). The V end was cut by 5 bases, the J end by 4 bases, with 8 bases between. There are 12 residues in the CDR3.

The rearrangement links TRBV4-1 to TRBJ1-2, with D maybe TRBD1 (5 bases). The V and J ends lost 1 base and 6 bases respectively, with 18 bases between them. The length of the CDR3 is 16 residues. Germline CDR1 and CDR2: MGHRA and YSYEKL. The CDR3 is CASSQGQGGVLHGYTF. CDR3 DNA sequence: TGCGCCAGCAGCCAAGGACAAGGAGGGGTCTTGCATGGCTACACCTTC.

This sequence joins TRBV11-2 and TRBJ2-3, with 9 nucleotides matching TRBD2. Losses at the gene ends were 3 bases for V and 5 bases for J; bases not matched to a gene: 0. There are 13 residues in the CDR3. Germline V gene lookup returns CDR1 SGHAT and CDR2 FQNNGV. The CDR3 here is CASSFSGGDTQYF. For the CDR3, the DNA is TGTGCCAGCAGCTTTAGCGGGGGAGATACGCAGTATTTT.

The chain recombines TRBV19 with TRBJ1-4, with D maybe TRBD1 (5 bases). The CDR3 has 15 amino acids. V shed 2 bases and J shed 11 bases, with 18 bases lying between them. Germline V gives CDR1 LNHDA, CDR2 SQIVND (reference sequence). The chain's CDR3 is CASSIRGVGGRKLFF. The CDR3 DNA sequence: TGTGCCAGTAGTATAAGAGGTGTGGGGGGAAGGAAACTGTTTTTT.

The chain recombines TRBV4-2 with TRBJ2-2; 10 bases agree with TRBD1. J gave up 6 bases and V 2 bases, and 12 bases lay outside the gene matches. The CDR3 extends over 18 amino acids. CDR1 is LGHNA, CDR2 YNFKEQ, per germline. As DNA, the CDR3 is TGTGCCAGCAGCCAAAGGATAACCGGGACAGGGGTAGCCGGGGAGCTGTTTTTT. This translates into CASSQRITGTGVAGELFF.

As for this clone: At one end the junction does not follow the germline gene, possibly because of a read error. The chain employs TRBV2 and TRBJ2-3; 8 nucleotides line up with TRBD2. CDR1 and CDR2 (germline): SNHLY, FYNNEI. This CDR3 spans 14 amino acids. CDR3 in amino acids: CASRGLEGTDTQYF. For the CDR3, the DNA is TGTGCCAGCAGGGGACTAGAAGGCACTGATACGCAGTATTTT.

The chain is built from TRBV4-2 and TRBJ1-1; TRBD1 matches 11 bases. The V segment lost 4 bases and the J segment 5 bases; nucleotides outside the gene matches: 6. There are 15 residues in the CDR3. In germline, CDR1 is LGHNA, CDR2 YNFKEQ. The DNA for the CDR3 is TGTGCCAGCAGCCTACACGGACAGGGGGCAACTGAAGCTTTCTTT. It translates to CASSLHGQGATEAFF.

CDR3 sequence: CASSLGPENTGELFF. The CDR3 DNA follows: TGTGCCAGCAGCTTAGGGCCAGAGAACACCGGGGAGCTGTTTTTT. The chain carries TRBV7-9 and TRBJ2-2; D is uncertain. CDR3 size: 15 residues. The V and J ends lost 1 base and 1 base respectively, with 7 bases between them. From germline, CDR1 is SEHNR and CDR2 FQNEAQ (reference sequence). Based on the CDR3 plus reference TRBV7-9 and TRBJ2-2, the full variable domain is DTGVSQNPRHKITKRGQNVTFRCDPISEHNRLYWYRQTLGQGPEFLTYFQNEAQLEKSRLLSDRFSAERPKGSFSTLEIQRTEQGDSAMYLCASSLGPENTGELFFGEGSRLTVL.

As DNA, the CDR3 is TGTGCCAGCAGTTCCCGACAGGGTTTATCCGAGCAGCCCCAGCATTTT. Residues: CASSSRQGLSEQPQHF. The rearrangement uses TRBV6-5 and TRBJ1-5, with 7 nucleotides matching TRBD1. V lost 4 bases to trimming and J lost 7 bases; unmatched junction nucleotides: 13. This CDR3 spans 16 amino acids. Germline assignment: CDR1 MNHEY and CDR2 SVGAGI.

This clone was counted only a few times. V gene TRBV29-1 combines with J gene TRBJ1-1; D is ambiguous. Looked up from germline, CDR1 is SQVTM and CDR2 is ANQGSEA. The CDR3 is 13 residues long. V lost 4 bases, J lost 1 base, and 10 bases lay in between. This CDR3 is CSVGRDSNTEAFF. For the CDR3, the DNA is TGCAGCGTTGGACGGGATTCGAACACTGAAGCTTTCTTT.

The chain has TRBV14 and TRBJ2-1; TRBD1 aligns across 9 bases. This CDR3 contains 15 residues. Germline V gene data show CDR1 as SGHDN and CDR2 as FVKESK. V was pared by 4 bases and J by 6 bases, with 7 bases of the junction left unmatched. CDR3 in amino acids: CASSRGTGRLNEQFF. The DNA for the CDR3 is TGTGCCAGCAGCCGGGGGACAGGGAGACTCAATGAGCAGTTCTTC. Combining the CDR3 with reference TRBV14 and TRBJ2-1 gives the whole variable domain EAGVTQFPSHSVIEKGQTVTLRCDPISGHDNLYWYRRVMGKEIKFLLHFVKESKQDESGMPNNRFLAERTGGTYSTLKVQPAELEDSGVYFCASSRGTGRLNEQFFGPGTRLTVL.

Comments on this clone: The junction does not match germline at one end; this may be a read error. The gene calls are TRBV6-2 or TRBV6-3 and TRBJ1-2; D remains unclear. CDR3 length: 15 residues. Germline V gives CDR1 MNHEY, CDR2 SVGEGT. The CDR3 nucleotides read TGTGCCAGCAGTTACTCGACGGCGTTTAGCTATGGCTGCACCTTC. Translated, it gives CASSYSTAFSYGCTF.